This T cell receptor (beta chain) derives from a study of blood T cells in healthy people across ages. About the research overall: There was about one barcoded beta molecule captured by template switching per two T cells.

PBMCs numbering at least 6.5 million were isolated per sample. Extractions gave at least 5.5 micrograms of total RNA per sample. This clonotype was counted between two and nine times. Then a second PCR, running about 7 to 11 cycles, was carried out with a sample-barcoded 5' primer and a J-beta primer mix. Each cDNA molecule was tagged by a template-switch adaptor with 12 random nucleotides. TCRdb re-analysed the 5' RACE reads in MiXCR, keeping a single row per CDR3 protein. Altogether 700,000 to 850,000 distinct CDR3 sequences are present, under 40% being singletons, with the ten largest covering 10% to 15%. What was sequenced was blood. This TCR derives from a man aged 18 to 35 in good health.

The CDR3 spells CASSSFGGRGGETQYF. The CDR3, as DNA: TGTGCCAGCAGTTCCTTCGGGGGCCGCGGAGGAGAGACCCAGTACTTC. This chain connects TRBV6-5 to TRBJ2-5; D tentatively reads TRBD1 or TRBD2 (6 bases each). V was trimmed by 4 bases and J by 4 bases, leaving 19 bases between them. The CDR3 contains 16 residues. CDR1 is MNHEY and CDR2 is SVGAGI in the germline V gene.